The entry that follows covers one T cell receptor beta chain sequence. Germline CDR1 and CDR2: SEHNR and FQNEAQ (reference sequence). This CDR3 contains 14 residues. V lost 5 bases to trimming and J lost 2 bases, with 11 bases between them. This specimen comes from a study of cytomegalovirus exposure and HLA in healthy donors. Researchers ran the PCR with 60 Vbeta and 13 Jbeta primers. Using immunoSEQ multiplex PCR, the repertoire was profiled, and TCRdb retains in-frame clones only, with some absent. Among around 110,000 clones listed, less than 80% were seen once. The sequenced sample was PBMCs. The chain employs TRBV7-9 and TRBJ2-3, with D possibly TRBD1 on 6 matching bases. This TCR derives from a woman between 25 and 40 years old in good health and CMV-seronegative. This chain's CDR3 is CASSLRGDTDTQYF. For the CDR3, the DNA is TGTGCCAGCAGCCTCAGGGGAGACACAGATACGCAGTATTTT.